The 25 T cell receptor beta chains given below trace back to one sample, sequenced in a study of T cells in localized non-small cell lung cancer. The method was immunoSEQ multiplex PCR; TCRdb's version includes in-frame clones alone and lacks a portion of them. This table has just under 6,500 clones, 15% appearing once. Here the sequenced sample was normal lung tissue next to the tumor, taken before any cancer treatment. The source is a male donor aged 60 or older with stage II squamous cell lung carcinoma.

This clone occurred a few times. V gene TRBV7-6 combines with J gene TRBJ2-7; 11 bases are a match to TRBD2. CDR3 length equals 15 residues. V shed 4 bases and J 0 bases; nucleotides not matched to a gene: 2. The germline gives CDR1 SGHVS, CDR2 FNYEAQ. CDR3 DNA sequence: TGTGCCAGCAGCTCAGGACTAGCGGGCTCCTACGAGCAGTACTTC. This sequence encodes CASSSGLAGSYEQYF. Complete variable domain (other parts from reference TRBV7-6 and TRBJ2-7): GAGVSQSPRYKVTKRGQDVALRCDPISGHVSLYWYRQALGQGPEFLTYFNYEAQQDKSGLPNDRFSAERPEGSISTLTIQRTEQRDSAMYRCASSSGLAGSYEQYFGPGTRLTVT.

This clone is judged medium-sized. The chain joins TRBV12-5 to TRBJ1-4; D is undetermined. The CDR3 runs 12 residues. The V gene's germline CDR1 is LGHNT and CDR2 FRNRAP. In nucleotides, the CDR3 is TGTGCCAGCGCGGGAGAGGACGAAAAACTGTTTTTT. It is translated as CASAGEDEKLFF. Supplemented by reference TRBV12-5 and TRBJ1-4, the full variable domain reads DARVTQTPRHKVTEMGQEVTMRCQPILGHNTVFWYRQTMMQGLELLAYFRNRAPLDDSGMPKDRFSAEMPDATLATLKIQPSEPRDSAVYFCASAGEDEKLFFGSGTQLSVL.

CDR3 protein: CAMAREASSYNEQFF. Written as DNA, the CDR3 is TGTGCCATGGCGAGAGAGGCGAGCTCCTACAATGAGCAGTTCTTC. The gene calls are TRBV6-8 and TRBJ2-1; D is uncertain. Trimming cost V 10 bases and J 0 bases, with 16 bases left between them. The CDR3 contains 15 residues. The V gene's germline CDR1 is MNHGY and CDR2 SAAAGT.

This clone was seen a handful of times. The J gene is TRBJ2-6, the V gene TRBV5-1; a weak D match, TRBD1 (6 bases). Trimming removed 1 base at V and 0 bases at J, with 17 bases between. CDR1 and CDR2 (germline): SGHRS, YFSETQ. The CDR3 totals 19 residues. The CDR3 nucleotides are TGCGCCAGCAGCTTGTTGGGAGTACAGGGTAGCTCTGGGGCCAACGTCCTGACTTTC. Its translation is CASSLLGVQGSSGANVLTF.

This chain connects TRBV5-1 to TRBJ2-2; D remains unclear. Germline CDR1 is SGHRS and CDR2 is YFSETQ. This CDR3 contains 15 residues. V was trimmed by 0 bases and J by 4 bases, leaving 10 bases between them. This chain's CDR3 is CASSLGRRGTGELFF. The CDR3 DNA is TGCGCCAGCAGCTTGGGTCGAAGAGGCACCGGGGAGCTGTTTTTT.

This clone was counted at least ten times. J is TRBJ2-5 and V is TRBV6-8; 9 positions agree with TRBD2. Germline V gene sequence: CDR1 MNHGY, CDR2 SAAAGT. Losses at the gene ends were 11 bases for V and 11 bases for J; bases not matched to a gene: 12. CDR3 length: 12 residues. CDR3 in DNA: TGTGCCGCGGGGGGACTAGCAGGGGGTCAGTACTTC. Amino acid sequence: CAAGGLAGGQYF.

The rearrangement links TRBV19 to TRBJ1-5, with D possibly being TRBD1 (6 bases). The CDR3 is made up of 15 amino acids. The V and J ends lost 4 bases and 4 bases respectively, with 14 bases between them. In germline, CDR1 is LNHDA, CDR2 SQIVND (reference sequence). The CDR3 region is CASSTYRDKNQPQHF. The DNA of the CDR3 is TGTGCCAGTAGTACCTACCGGGACAAAAATCAGCCCCAGCATTTT.

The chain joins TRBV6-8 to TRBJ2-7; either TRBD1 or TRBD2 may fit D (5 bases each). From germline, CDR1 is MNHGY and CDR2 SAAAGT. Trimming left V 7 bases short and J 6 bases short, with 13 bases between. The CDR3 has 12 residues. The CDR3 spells CASKPGRSEQYF. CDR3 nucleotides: TGTGCCAGCAAGCCGGGACGTAGCGAGCAGTACTTC.

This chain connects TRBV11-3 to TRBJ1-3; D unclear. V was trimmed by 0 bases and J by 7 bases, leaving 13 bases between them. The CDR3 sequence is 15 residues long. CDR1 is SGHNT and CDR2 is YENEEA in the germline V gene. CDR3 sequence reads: CASSLDSGSRNTIYF. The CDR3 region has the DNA TGTGCCAGCAGCTTAGATAGTGGGAGCCGGAACACCATATATTTT. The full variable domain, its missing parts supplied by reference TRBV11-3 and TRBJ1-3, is EAGVVQSPRYKIIEKKQPVAFWCNPISGHNTLYWYLQNLGQGPELLIRYENEEAVDDSQLPKDRFSAERLKGVDSTLKIQPAELGDSAVYLCASSLDSGSRNTIYFGEGSWLTVV.

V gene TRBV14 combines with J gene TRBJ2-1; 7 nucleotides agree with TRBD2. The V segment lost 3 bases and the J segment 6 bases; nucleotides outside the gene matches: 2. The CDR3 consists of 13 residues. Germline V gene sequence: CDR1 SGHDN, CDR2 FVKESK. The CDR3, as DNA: TGTGCCAGCAGCCACCGACTAGCCAATGAGCAGTTCTTC. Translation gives CASSHRLANEQFF.

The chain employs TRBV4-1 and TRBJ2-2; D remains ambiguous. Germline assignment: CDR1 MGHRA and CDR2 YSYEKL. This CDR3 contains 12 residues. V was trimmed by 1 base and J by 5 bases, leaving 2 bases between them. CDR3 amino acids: CASSQATGELFF. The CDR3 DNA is TGCGCCAGCAGCCAAGCGACCGGGGAGCTGTTTTTT.

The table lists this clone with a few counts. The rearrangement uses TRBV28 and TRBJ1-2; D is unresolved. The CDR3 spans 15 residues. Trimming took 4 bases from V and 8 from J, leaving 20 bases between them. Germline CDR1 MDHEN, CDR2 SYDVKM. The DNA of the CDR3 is TGTGCCAGCAGTTCTTCTCCGACACCTCCGGGGGGCTACACCTTC. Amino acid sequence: CASSSSPTPPGGYTF.

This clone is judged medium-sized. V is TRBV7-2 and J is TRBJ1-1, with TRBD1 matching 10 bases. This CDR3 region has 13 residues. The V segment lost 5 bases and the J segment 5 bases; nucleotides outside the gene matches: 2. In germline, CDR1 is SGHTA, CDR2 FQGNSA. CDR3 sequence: CASSPGQGTEAFF. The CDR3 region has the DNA TGTGCCAGCAGCCCGGGACAGGGGACTGAAGCTTTCTTT.

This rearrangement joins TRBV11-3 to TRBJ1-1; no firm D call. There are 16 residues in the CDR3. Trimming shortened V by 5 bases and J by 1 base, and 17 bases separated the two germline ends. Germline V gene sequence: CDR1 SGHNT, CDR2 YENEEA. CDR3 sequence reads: CASSTAGSGRNTEAFF. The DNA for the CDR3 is TGTGCCAGCAGCACTGCTGGGTCGGGAAGGAACACTGAAGCTTTCTTT.

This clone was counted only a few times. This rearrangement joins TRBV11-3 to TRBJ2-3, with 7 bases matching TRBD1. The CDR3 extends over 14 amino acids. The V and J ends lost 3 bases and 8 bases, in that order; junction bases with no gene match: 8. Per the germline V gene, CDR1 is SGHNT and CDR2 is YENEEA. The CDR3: CASSLGRGQGTQYF. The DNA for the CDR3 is TGTGCCAGCAGCTTGGGAAGGGGGCAAGGTACGCAGTATTTT.

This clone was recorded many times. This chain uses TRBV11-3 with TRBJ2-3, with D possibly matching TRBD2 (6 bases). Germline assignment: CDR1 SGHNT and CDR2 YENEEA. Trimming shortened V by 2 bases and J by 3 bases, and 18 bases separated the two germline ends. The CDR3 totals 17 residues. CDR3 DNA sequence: TGTGCCAGCAGCTTATTGGTCATCGCAGGGAGGACAGATACGCAGTATTTT. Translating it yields CASSLLVIAGRTDTQYF.

The CDR3 is CASSMGTNSNQPQHF. The DNA for the CDR3 is TGTGCCAGTAGTATGGGCACTAATAGCAATCAGCCCCAGCATTTT. The chain carries TRBV19 and TRBJ1-5; D is unclear. The germline V gene encodes CDR1 LNHDA and CDR2 SQIVND (reference sequence). V lost 3 bases, J lost 0 bases, and 9 bases lay in between. CDR3 length: 15 residues.

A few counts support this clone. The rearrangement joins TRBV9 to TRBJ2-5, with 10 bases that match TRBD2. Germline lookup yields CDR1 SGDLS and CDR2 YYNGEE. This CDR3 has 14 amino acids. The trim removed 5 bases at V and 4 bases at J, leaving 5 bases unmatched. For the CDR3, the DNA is TGTGCCAGCAGTGCCGTAGCGGGGGGAGAGACCCAGTACTTC. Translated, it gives CASSAVAGGETQYF. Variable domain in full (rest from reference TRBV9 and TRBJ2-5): DSGVTQTPKHLITATGQRVTLRCSPRSGDLSVYWYQQSLDQGLQFLIQYYNGEERAKGNILERFSAQQFPDLHSELNLSSLELGDSALYFCASSAVAGGETQYFGPGTRLLVL.

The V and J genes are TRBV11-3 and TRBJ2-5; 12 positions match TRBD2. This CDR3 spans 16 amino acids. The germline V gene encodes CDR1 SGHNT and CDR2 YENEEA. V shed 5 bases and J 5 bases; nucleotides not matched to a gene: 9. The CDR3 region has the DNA TGTGCCAGCAGCAGTCGACTAGCGGGAGTCCGGGAGACCCAGTACTTC. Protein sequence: CASSSRLAGVRETQYF.

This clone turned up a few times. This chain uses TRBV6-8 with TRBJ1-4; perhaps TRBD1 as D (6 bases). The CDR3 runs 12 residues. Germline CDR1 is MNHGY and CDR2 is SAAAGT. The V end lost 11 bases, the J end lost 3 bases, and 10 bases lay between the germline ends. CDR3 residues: CAGGGPNEKLFF. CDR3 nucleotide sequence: TGTGCCGGTGGGGGGCCTAATGAAAAACTGTTTTTT.

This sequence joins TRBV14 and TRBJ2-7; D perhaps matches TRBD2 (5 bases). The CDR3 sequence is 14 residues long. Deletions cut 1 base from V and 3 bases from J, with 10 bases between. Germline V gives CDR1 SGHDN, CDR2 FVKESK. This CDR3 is CASSQGGLIYEQYF. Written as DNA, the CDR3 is TGTGCCAGCAGCCAAGGAGGGTTAATCTACGAGCAGTACTTC.

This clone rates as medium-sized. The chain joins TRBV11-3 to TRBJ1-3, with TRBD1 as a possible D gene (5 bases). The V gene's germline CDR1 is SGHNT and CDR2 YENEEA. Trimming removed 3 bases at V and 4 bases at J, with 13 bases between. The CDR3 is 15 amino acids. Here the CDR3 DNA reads TGTGCCAGCAGCTTGAGCAGGGCAAGGGGAAACACCATATATTTT. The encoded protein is CASSLSRARGNTIYF.

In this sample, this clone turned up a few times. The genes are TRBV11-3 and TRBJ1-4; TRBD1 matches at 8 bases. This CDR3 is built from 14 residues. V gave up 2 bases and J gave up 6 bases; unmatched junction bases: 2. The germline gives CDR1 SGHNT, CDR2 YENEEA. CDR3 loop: CASSLTGQDEKLFF. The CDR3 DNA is TGTGCCAGCAGCTTAACGGGACAGGATGAAAAACTGTTTTTT.

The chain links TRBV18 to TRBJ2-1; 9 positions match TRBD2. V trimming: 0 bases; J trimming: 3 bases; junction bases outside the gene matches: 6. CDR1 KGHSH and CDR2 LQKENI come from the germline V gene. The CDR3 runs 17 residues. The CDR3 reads CASSPPVSAGGYNEQFF. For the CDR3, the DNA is TGTGCCAGCTCACCACCGGTGTCAGCGGGGGGCTACAATGAGCAGTTCTTC.

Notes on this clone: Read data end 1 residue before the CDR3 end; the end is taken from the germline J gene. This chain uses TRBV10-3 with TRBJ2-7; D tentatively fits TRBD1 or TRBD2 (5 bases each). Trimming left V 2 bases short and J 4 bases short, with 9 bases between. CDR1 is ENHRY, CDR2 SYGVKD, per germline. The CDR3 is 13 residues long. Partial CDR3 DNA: TGTGCCATCAGTGAGGCCGGGGCGTACGAGCAGTAC. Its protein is CAISEAGAYEQY. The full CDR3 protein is CAISEAGAYEQYF.